This is a list of T cell receptor beta chains from one sample in a study of molecular identifiers for immune sequencing clone quantification. MiXCR was run by TCRdb on the PCR reads, yielding one entry per CDR3 protein. The sample yields approximately 680,000 distinct CDR3 sequences, less than 30% seen once. Sequenced: naive CD8+ T cells from blood, with Jurkat cell RNA spiked in. The receptors come from a human donor in good health. Some libraries in this study had Jurkat cell RNA spiked in. The CDR3 runs from the conserved cysteine through the conserved F or W. D genes are given only for firm matches. Only some rows state a clone size, as once, few, many or a class for expanded clones.

cdr3_aa	cdr3_nt	v_call	j_call	clone_size	d_call
CASAARWDRSTDTQYF	TGCGCCAGCGCCGCCAGATGGGACAGGAGCACAGATACGCAGTATTTT	TRBV5-1	TRBJ2-3	many	TRBD1
CASSQDKAGFGRRNTEAFF	TGCGCCAGCAGCCAAGATAAGGCCGGGTTTGGGCGACGGAACACTGAAGCTTTCTTT	TRBV4-3	TRBJ1-1	many	NA
CSACDRMNTEAFF	TGCAGTGCTTGTGACAGAATGAACACTGAAGCTTTCTTT	TRBV20-1	TRBJ1-1	NA	NA
CASRPMTGVQPQHF	TGTGCCAGCAGGCCTATGACAGGGGTCCAGCCCCAGCATTTT	TRBV27	TRBJ1-5	few	TRBD1
CASSLAGGLYGYTF	TGTGCCAGCAGCTTGGCCGGGGGGCTCTATGGCTACACCTTC	TRBV5-8	TRBJ1-2	many	NA
CASSRGQAKFF	TGTGCCAGCAGCCGGGGACAGGCAAAGTTCTTC	TRBV14	TRBJ2-1	many	TRBD1
CASSLDYSYEQYF	TGTGCCAGCAGCTTAGATTACAGCTACGAGCAGTACTTC	TRBV7-2	TRBJ2-7	few	NA
CASTSRAATQDF	TGTGCCAGCACCTCCAGGGCAGCTACGCAGGATTTT	TRBV27	TRBJ2-3	NA	NA
CAWSVSVGDYEQYF	TGTGCCTGGAGTGTCTCGGTAGGTGACTACGAGCAGTACTTC	TRBV30	TRBJ2-7	many	NA
CASSQGLRGQETQYF	TGTGCCAGCAGCCAGGGGTTGCGGGGCCAAGAGACCCAGTACTTC	TRBV27	TRBJ2-5	many	NA
CASKTGTGPYQPQHF	TGTGCCAGCAAAACCGGGACAGGGCCGTATCAGCCCCAGCATTTT	TRBV2	TRBJ1-5	few	TRBD1
CASSFDWDSYEQYF	TGTGCCAGCAGCTTCGACTGGGACTCCTACGAGCAGTACTTC	TRBV2	TRBJ2-7	few	NA
CASGPGLAGVVADTQYF	TGTGCCAGCGGCCCCGGTCTAGCGGGAGTAGTCGCAGATACGCAGTATTTT	TRBV9	TRBJ2-3	NA	TRBD2
CASSQSRGQAEAFF	TGTGCCAGCTCCCAAAGCAGGGGGCAGGCTGAAGCTTTCTTT	TRBV6-6	TRBJ1-1	many	TRBD1
CATSSLGTGPYEQYF	TGTGCCACCAGCAGTTTGGGGACAGGGCCCTACGAGCAGTACTTC	TRBV15	TRBJ2-7	few	TRBD1
CASSFSEGYEQYF	TGTGCCAGCAGCTTCAGCGAGGGATACGAGCAGTACTTC	TRBV7-6	TRBJ2-7	many	NA
CATSREANTGELFF	TGTGCCACCAGCAGAGAAGCAAACACCGGGGAGCTGTTTTTT	TRBV15	TRBJ2-2	few	NA
CASRRELVTDTQYF	TGTGCCAGCAGGCGGGAGCTTGTCACAGATACGCAGTATTTT	TRBV27	TRBJ2-3	NA	TRBD2
CASSQGAATNQPQHF	TGTGCCAGCAGCCAAGGGGCGGCGACTAATCAGCCCCAGCATTTT	TRBV3-1	TRBJ1-5	few	NA
CASSYLPTGTSQDTQYF	TGTGCCAGCAGTTACCTGCCCACCGGGACTAGTCAAGATACGCAGTATTTT	TRBV6-2/TRBV6-3	TRBJ2-3	few	TRBD2
CASSTSGPGVSYNEQFF	TGTGCCAGCAGCACCTCCGGCCCTGGGGTATCTTACAATGAGCAGTTCTTC	TRBV11-2	TRBJ2-1	NA	NA
CASSTRLTLAGTYEQYF	TGTGCCAGCAGCACACGGTTGACTCTAGCGGGAACCTACGAGCAGTACTTC	TRBV6-2/TRBV6-3	TRBJ2-7	NA	TRBD2
CATSLGRNNEQFF	TGTGCCACCAGCTTAGGGCGAAACAATGAGCAGTTCTTC	TRBV15	TRBJ2-1	few	NA
CASSPRGQGLANEQFF	TGTGCCAGCTCACCGAGGGGCCAGGGACTAGCCAATGAGCAGTTCTTC	TRBV18	TRBJ2-1	once	TRBD2
CASSASLVWAFF	TGTGCCAGCAGCGCTAGTCTAGTTTGGGCTTTCTTT	TRBV7-9	TRBJ1-1	many	NA
CASSISSYGNTEAFF	TGTGCCAGTAGTATCTCCTCTTACGGGAACACTGAAGCTTTCTTT	TRBV19	TRBJ1-1	few	NA
CASSPRQGEVRNTEAFF	TGTGCCAGCAGCCCCAGACAGGGGGAAGTTCGGAACACTGAAGCTTTCTTT	TRBV7-9	TRBJ1-1	few	TRBD1
CASSYSIVLVAGHTSYNEQFF	TGTGCCAGCAGTTACTCGATAGTATTGGTAGCGGGGCATACTTCCTACAATGAGCAGTTCTTC	TRBV6-2/TRBV6-3	TRBJ2-1	NA	TRBD2
CASTTGWENTEAFF	TGTGCCAGCACCACAGGATGGGAGAACACTGAAGCTTTCTTT	TRBV28	TRBJ1-1	NA	NA
CASSRDRVLTSRETQYF	TGTGCCAGCAGTAGGGACAGGGTTCTTACTAGCAGAGAGACCCAGTACTTC	TRBV28	TRBJ2-5	many	TRBD1
CASSSFTLREHPDTQYF	TGTGCCAGCAGTTCCTTTACTTTGCGGGAACACCCGGATACGCAGTATTTT	TRBV6-2/TRBV6-3	TRBJ2-3	NA	NA
CGSSFGSTDTQYF	TGTGGCAGCAGCTTCGGTAGCACAGATACGCAGTATTTT	TRBV5-6	TRBJ2-3	NA	NA
CASSTLAGASEQYF	TGTGCCAGTAGTACGCTAGCGGGAGCGTCCGAGCAGTACTTC	TRBV19	TRBJ2-7	NA	TRBD2
CSVEDNEGIPYEQYF	TGCAGCGTTGAAGATAACGAGGGAATTCCCTACGAGCAGTACTTC	TRBV29-1	TRBJ2-7	few	NA
CASSQVVGTGGELEQFF	TGTGCCAGCAGCCAAGTTGTGGGGACAGGGGGTGAGCTTGAGCAGTTCTTC	TRBV3-1	TRBJ2-1	few	TRBD1
CASSVRQALSYEQYF	TGTGCCAGCAGTGTTCGACAGGCCCTATCCTACGAGCAGTACTTC	TRBV6-7	TRBJ2-7	NA	NA
CASSATPFDWYNEQFF	TGTGCCAGCAGTGCAACACCCTTTGACTGGTACAATGAGCAGTTCTTC	TRBV25-1	TRBJ2-1	NA	NA
CASSQQSPEAFF	TGTGCCAGCAGCCAACAGAGTCCTGAAGCTTTCTTT	TRBV6-2/TRBV6-3	TRBJ1-1	many	NA
CASSPSGGAMNTEAFF	TGTGCCAGCTCACCTAGTGGAGGGGCCATGAACACTGAAGCTTTCTTT	TRBV18	TRBJ1-1	many	NA
CASSPPATTEAFF	TGTGCCAGCAGCCCCCCAGCCACGACTGAAGCTTTCTTT	TRBV7-9	TRBJ1-1	many	NA
CASSIGADAAYEQYF	TGTGCCAGTAGTATAGGAGCGGACGCTGCCTACGAGCAGTACTTC	TRBV19	TRBJ2-7	few	NA
CASRTVEQGLGAFF	TGTGCCAGTAGAACGGTTGAACAAGGTTTAGGAGCTTTCTTT	TRBV19	TRBJ1-1	few	NA
CSVVLRGLGHGYTF	TGCAGCGTTGTCTTGAGGGGCCTTGGCCATGGCTACACCTTC	TRBV29-1	TRBJ1-2	few	NA
CASFSGRGLYTGELFF	TGTGCCAGCTTCTCCGGGAGGGGGCTCTACACCGGGGAGCTGTTTTTT	TRBV27	TRBJ2-2	NA	NA
CSVEDLSAHNEQFF	TGCAGCGTTGAAGATCTTAGCGCGCACAATGAGCAGTTCTTC	TRBV29-1	TRBJ2-1	NA	NA